This TCR beta chain was found in a study of human T cells and chemical hapten exposure. Study-wide points: No shift was seen in TCRs above 1 in 1000 frequency with DPC sensitization.

Described time point: pre-sensitization, week 0. Stated treatment: therapeutic diphenylcyclopropenone sensitization with weekly scalp DPC. Researchers extracted total RNA from unfractionated whole blood. At patch-test visits, sampling came before the patch test. Germline V gene sequence: CDR1 SQVTM, CDR2 ANQGSEA. V was pared by 5 bases and J by 0 bases, with 8 bases between. The CDR3 runs to 12 residues. It was the library that attached unique molecular identifiers to individual cDNA molecules. In the original analysis: Sample-level TCR yields exhibited a median of roughly 96,000, with a range of about 20,000 to 700,000. TCRdb redid the calling of the RACE reads with MiXCR, one entry per CDR3 protein. The authors' filters were not applied to this entry. The sample shows tens of thousands of distinct CDR3 sequences, around 10% of them seen only once. This clonotype appeared a few times. Its antigen is unidentified.

V gene TRBV29-1 combines with J gene TRBJ2-7, with D perhaps assigned TRBD1 or TRBD2 (5 bases each). This TCR was recovered from a woman in her forties with alopecia areata. Some clones in this sample may be carry-over from other donors' samples. This sample comprised whole blood, obtained in connection with sensitization to the hapten diphenylcyclopropenone (DPC). As DNA, the CDR3 is TGCAGCGTTAGGGACGGCTCCTACGAGCAGTACTTC. It translates to CSVRDGSYEQYF.